This T cell receptor beta chain is from a study of T cells after yellow fever vaccination. This clonotype was counted only a few times. Antigen unknown. Template switching with 5'RACE generated the TCR cDNA and added a universal primer site and UMIs. From the 5' RACE reads, TCRdb called clonotypes with MiXCR, one entry per CDR3 protein. The table has fewer than 650,000 distinct CDR3 sequences, less than 25% seen once. General study findings and limits: Overlap between CD4 and CD8 compartments was detected for a small share of clonotypes. Post-booster repertoires contained most primary-vaccination clones again (roughly 97% CD4, less than 90% CD8). FACS-sorted repertoires could contain abundant clonotypes contaminating from the bulk population.

The source of this sequence is a man aged 18-30 years who received the YFV17D yellow fever vaccine. The sequences come from PBMCs, collected more than 20 days after the first yellow fever vaccination.

The CDR3: CASSSGQFLAKNIQYF. The CDR3 region has the DNA TGTGCCAGCAGCTCGGGACAGTTTCTAGCCAAAAACATTCAGTACTTC. V and J are TRBV7-9 and TRBJ2-4; 7 nucleotides align to TRBD1. Germline assignment: CDR1 SEHNR and CDR2 FQNEAQ (reference sequence). The CDR3 length is 16 residues. Unmatched junction bases numbered 6, after V lost 4 bases and J lost 0 bases.